This TCR beta chain was profiled in a study of CD8+CD57+ T cells in acquired aplastic anemia. Trimming pared 0 bases from V and 3 bases from J, leaving 13 bases between. CDR1 and CDR2 (germline): LNHNV, YYDKDF (reference sequence). This CDR3 comprises 16 residues. Researchers used genomic DNA as the template to profile TCR beta VDJ and CDR3. MiXCR, run by TCRdb on the reads, gives a single entry per CDR3 protein. Among about 190,000 distinct CDR3 sequences listed, about half were seen once. The study, taken as a whole, reports: Patient and control CD8+ Simpson's diversity was not significantly different. The study identified around 28 CD8+ CDR3 sequences shared by patients and controls.

A remark on this clonotype: Its antigen is not known.

The rearrangement links TRBV15 to TRBJ2-3, with a possible D match to TRBD2 (5 bases). This clonotype was obtained from a human donor in good health, serving as a control. Material: sorted CD4+, CD8+, or CD8+CD57+ T cells (not recorded which) from PBMCs. As DNA, the CDR3 is TGTGCCACCAGCAGAGAACCTACACCGGGGACAGATACGCAGTATTTT. Translated: CATSREPTPGTDTQYF. Together with reference TRBV15 and TRBJ2-3, the CDR3 gives the full variable domain: DAMVIQNPRYQVTQFGKPVTLSCSQTLNHNVMYWYQQKSSQAPKLLFHYYDKDFNNEADTPDNFQSRRPNTSFCFLDIRSPGLGDTAMYLCATSREPTPGTDTQYFGPGTRLTVL.